The rows below give T cell receptor beta chains drawn from one sample of a study of CD8+CD57+ T cells in acquired aplastic anemia. One entry per CDR3 protein, called by TCRdb with MiXCR from the reads. Of 450,000 to 550,000 distinct CDR3 sequences in the sample, approximately 33% were seen once. Sequencing was done on a sample of sorted CD4+, CD8+, or CD8+CD57+ T cells (not recorded which) from PBMCs. The receptors stem from a human donor with aplastic anemia. Both conserved end residues are trimmed from each CDR3. D genes are given only for firm matches. Clone size is not always given. Where it is, it says once, few, many or a class for expanded clones.

v_gene,j_gene,d_gene,abundance,CDR3aa
TRBV28,TRBJ1-6,NA,NA,ASSGDTTSSYNSPLH
TRBV10-2,TRBJ2-1,TRBD2,NA,ASRAAGGNNEQF
TRBV2,TRBJ1-2,NA,NA,ASSQDGGHNYGYA
TRBV25-1,TRBJ2-1,NA,NA,ASSVGARFNNEQF
TRBV7-9,TRBJ1-2,TRBD1,NA,ASGIDRDRINYGYT
TRBV20-1,TRBJ1-3,TRBD1,few,SARVGTGLNTIY
TRBV4-1,TRBJ1-3,NA,few,ASSPLGSSGNTIY
TRBV2,TRBJ1-4,TRBD1,many,ASTGQVEKLF
TRBV11-2,TRBJ1-6,NA,NA,ASSFPNPTHNSPLH
TRBV30,TRBJ2-7,TRBD1,NA,AWSGTGHYEQY
TRBV9,TRBJ2-1,TRBD2,few,ASSGPTGTSGNEQF
TRBV19,TRBJ1-4,NA,many,ASTIIDTNGKLF
TRBV9,TRBJ2-1,NA,few,ASSVSSGGSYDEQF
TRBV9,TRBJ1-6,NA,many,ASSGHPATASNSPLH
TRBV20-1,TRBJ1-4,NA,NA,SARDRGWGATNEKLF
TRBV11-2,TRBJ2-3,TRBD2,NA,ASSLTTSGITDTQY
TRBV5-1,TRBJ1-2,NA,many,ASSSQGSGYT
TRBV6-1,TRBJ1-2,NA,many,ASSDPPANYGYT
TRBV28,TRBJ2-7,NA,NA,ASSFVSGDEQY
TRBV6-5,TRBJ2-7,TRBD2,NA,ASSFTASGGTYEQY
TRBV29-1,TRBJ2-1,TRBD2,many,SSGGLAGGSYNEQF
TRBV10-3,TRBJ2-5,TRBD2,NA,AISESLAGGETQY
TRBV2,TRBJ1-5,NA,NA,ASSEQEGSIQPQH